Following are 20 T cell receptor beta chains from one sample sequenced in a study of blood T cells in healthy people across ages. PCR was performed a second time for roughly 7 to 11 cycles using a sample-barcoded 5' primer and a J-beta primer mix. TCRdb reanalysed the 5' RACE reads using MiXCR and keeps one entry per CDR3 protein. Of 1.5 million to 2 million distinct CDR3 sequences in the sample, roughly 28% were seen once. Material: blood. The origin of the receptors is a woman in her 30s in good health.

This clonotype was counted ten times or more. The gene calls are TRBV27 and TRBJ2-1, with unresolved D. The CDR3 is 13 residues long. V shed 3 bases and J shed 8 bases, with 11 bases lying between them. Looked up from germline, CDR1 is MNHEY and CDR2 is SMNVEV (reference sequence). In DNA form, the CDR3 reads TGTGCCAGCAGTTTTAATGGTCAGGATGAGCAGTTCTTC. It is translated as CASSFNGQDEQFF.

Ten or more counts support this clonotype. The rearrangement uses TRBV6-2 or TRBV6-3 and TRBJ2-7; unclear D gene. This CDR3 is 15 amino acids long. CDR1 and CDR2 (germline): MNHEY, SVGEGT. Trimming cost V 6 bases and J 3 bases, with 18 bases left between them. For the CDR3, the DNA is TGTGCCAGCAGCCGTCCGCGTCTGGGGAACTACGAGCAGTACTTC. Translation gives CASSRPRLGNYEQYF.

This clonotype was seen many times. The CDR3 here is CSVEPTGSGEQFF. CDR3 sequence (DNA): TGCAGCGTTGAACCGACAGGGTCGGGTGAGCAGTTCTTC. The V gene is TRBV29-1, the J gene TRBJ2-1; the match to TRBD1 covers 7 bases. The V segment lost 2 bases and the J segment 9 bases; nucleotides outside the gene matches: 7. Germline V gene data show CDR1 as SQVTM and CDR2 as ANQGSEA. The CDR3 is made up of 13 amino acids.

J is TRBJ2-1 and V is TRBV24-1; 11 bases fit TRBD2. The junction had 10 bases not matched to a gene; V was cut back by 4 bases and J by 6 bases. The CDR3 totals 17 residues. Germline V gives CDR1 KGHDR, CDR2 SFDVKD. The CDR3 coding sequence is TGTGCCACCAGTGAGAGTAGCGGGGGGGCCTTAGGCAATGAGCAGTTCTTC. This codes for CATSESSGGALGNEQFF.

About this clonotype: A much larger clone lies a single base off, so this may be a read error. The chain recombines TRBV7-2 with TRBJ2-1; perhaps TRBD2 as D (6 bases). The CDR3 is 16 residues long. CDR1 SGHTA and CDR2 FQGNSA come from the germline V gene. The CDR3 is CASLGTGEGSYNKQFF. For the CDR3, the DNA is TGTGCCAGCCTTGGAACGGGAGAGGGATCCTACAATAAGCAGTTCTTC.

This clonotype was seen at least ten times. The chain couples TRBV7-2 to TRBJ2-1; D is undetermined. The germline V gene encodes CDR1 SGHTA and CDR2 FQGNSA. This CDR3 has 11 residues. Trimming removed 6 bases from V and 10 bases from J, with 10 bases in between. CDR3 loop: CASSPTWEQFF. For the CDR3, the DNA is TGTGCCAGCAGTCCTACGTGGGAGCAGTTCTTC.

In this sample, this clonotype turned up many times. The chain links TRBV7-8 to TRBJ2-7; 7 bases agree with TRBD2. Trimming at V came to 0 bases and at J to 6 bases, leaving 5 bases not matched to a gene. Germline loops: CDR1 SGHVS, CDR2 FQNEAQ. The CDR3 contains 14 residues. CDR3 DNA: TGTGCCAGCAGCTTAGCGGGAGGGGCGGGCGAGCAGTACTTC. Encoded protein: CASSLAGGAGEQYF.

The chain carries TRBV5-1 and TRBJ2-1; D could derive from TRBD1 or TRBD2 (5 bases each). The CDR3 has 13 residues. Trimming pared 4 bases from V and 5 bases from J, leaving 10 bases between. From germline, CDR1 is SGHRS and CDR2 YFSETQ. The CDR3 is CASSTRDDNEQFF. As DNA, the CDR3 is TGCGCCAGCAGCACAAGGGACGACAATGAGCAGTTCTTC.

This clonotype was found a few times. The rearrangement uses TRBV5-1 and TRBJ2-5; 7 bases are shared with TRBD1. CDR1 SGHRS and CDR2 YFSETQ come from the germline V gene. The CDR3 has 16 amino acids. Losses at the gene ends were 0 bases for V and 5 bases for J; bases not matched to a gene: 10. The CDR3 spells CASSLGTGPAGETQYF. In nucleotides, the CDR3 is TGCGCCAGCAGCTTGGGGACAGGACCTGCCGGGGAGACCCAGTACTTC.

This clonotype was detected only a few times. The chain couples TRBV25-1 to TRBJ2-7, with D unclear. The germline CDR1 and CDR2 sequences are MGHDK and SYGVNS. V was cut by 5 bases and J by 2 bases, with 10 bases left in between. The CDR3 is 13 residues long. The CDR3, as DNA: TGTGCCAGCAGTCTCCCCTGGACCTACGAGCAGTACTTC. This sequence encodes CASSLPWTYEQYF.

On this clonotype itself: The junction differs from germline at one of its ends, possibly a read error. The chain recombines TRBV5-1 with TRBJ2-3; the match to TRBD2 covers 14 bases. There are 16 residues in the CDR3. Germline CDR1 and CDR2: SGHRS and YFSETQ. CDR3 sequence (DNA): TGCGCCAGCAGCCCCGGGACTAGCGGGGGACCTAATACGCTGTATTTT. This translates into CASSPGTSGGPNTLYF.

There are many counts of this clonotype. This may come from a read error, since a much larger clone is one base off. This chain uses TRBV6-1 with TRBJ2-7; D is uncertain. The CDR3 has 12 amino acids. V lost 7 bases and J 0 bases, leaving 7 bases between the germline ends. In germline, CDR1 is MNHNS, CDR2 SASEGT. The CDR3 sequence: CASKAGSYEQYF. The CDR3 DNA sequence: TGTGCCAGCAAGGCCGGCTCCTACGAGCAGTACTTC.

The chain links TRBV14 to TRBJ2-2; D is ambiguous. The germline gives CDR1 SGHDN, CDR2 FVKESK. V was cut by 4 bases and J by 2 bases, with 17 bases left in between. The CDR3 spans 17 residues. The CDR3 is CASSRPGWDRNTGELFF. Here the CDR3 DNA reads TGTGCCAGCAGCCGACCTGGCTGGGATCGTAACACCGGGGAGCTGTTTTTT. Using reference TRBV14 and TRBJ2-2 for the parts outside the CDR3, the full variable domain is EAGVTQFPSHSVIEKGQTVTLRCDPISGHDNLYWYRRVMGKEIKFLLHFVKESKQDESGMPNNRFLAERTGGTYSTLKVQPAELEDSGVYFCASSRPGWDRNTGELFFGEGSRLTVL.

V and J are TRBV11-2 and TRBJ2-1; D possibly corresponds to TRBD1 (6 bases). CDR1 and CDR2 from the germline V gene are SGHAT and FQNNGV. The germline V and J ends were trimmed by 3 bases and 4 bases, with 10 bases remaining between them. The CDR3 has 14 residues. CDR3 DNA sequence: TGTGCCAGCAGCTTGGGACATCAGTACAATGAGCAGTTCTTC. Translated, it gives CASSLGHQYNEQFF.

The chain uses TRBV12-3 or TRBV12-4 and TRBJ2-1, with D maybe TRBD2 (6 bases). The CDR3 runs to 15 residues. Trimming removed 6 bases from V and 6 bases from J, with 18 bases in between. The DNA for the CDR3 is TGTGCCAGCAGCCCCGGGTCTCGGGGGAGCAATGAGCAGTTCTTC. It is translated as CASSPGSRGSNEQFF.

This clonotype has at least ten counts. The chain couples TRBV5-1 to TRBJ2-1; 9 bases are a match to TRBD1. Germline CDR1 SGHRS, CDR2 YFSETQ. The V and J ends lost 5 bases and 6 bases, in that order; junction bases with no gene match: 9. The CDR3 covers 15 residues. The DNA of the CDR3 is TGCGCCAGCAGTCTTTACTCGGGACAGGGCAATGAGCAGTTCTTC. Amino acids: CASSLYSGQGNEQFF.

The sample holds one count of this clonotype. CDR3 loop: CASSFSQGEDGQYF. CDR3 coding DNA: TGTGCCAGCAGCTTCTCCCAGGGAGAGGACGGGCAGTACTTC. The chain couples TRBV7-9 to TRBJ2-5, with D possibly called TRBD1 or TRBD2 (5 bases each). Germline CDR1 SEHNR, CDR2 FQNEAQ (reference sequence). CDR3 length: 14 residues. Between the trimmed V and J ends, which lost 3 bases and 11 bases, there was a span of 19 bases.

At least ten counts were recorded for this clonotype. The V and J genes are TRBV10-1 and TRBJ2-1; TRBD2 matches at 7 bases. The CDR3 runs 16 residues. After removal of 0 bases from V and 0 bases from J, the junction contained 2 bases not matched to a gene. CDR1 is WNHNN and CDR2 is SYGVQD in the germline V gene (reference sequence). The CDR3 DNA follows: TGCGCCAGCAGTGAGTCGAGCGGGATCTCCTACAATGAGCAGTTCTTC. Translated: CASSESSGISYNEQFF.

This clonotype came up many times. V usage is TRBV2 and J usage is TRBJ2-1; 7 positions agree with TRBD2. The CDR3 is made up of 13 amino acids. V lost 2 bases and J lost 7; bases outside the gene matches: 2. Per the germline V gene, CDR1 is SNHLY and CDR2 is FYNNEI. CDR3: CASSESGRNEQFF. The DNA of the CDR3 is TGTGCCAGCAGTGAATCCGGGAGGAATGAGCAGTTCTTC.

This chain links TRBV24-1 with TRBJ2-2, with 9 bases identical to TRBD2. This CDR3 contains 17 residues. CDR1 KGHDR and CDR2 SFDVKD come from the germline V gene. The ends lost 1 base at V and 2 bases at J; junction bases unmatched: 4. Here the CDR3 DNA reads TGTGCCACCAGTGATTTCGAGCGGGGGGCTAACACCGGGGAGCTGTTTTTT. Encoded protein: CATSDFERGANTGELFF.